The 23 T cell receptor beta chains listed next were all sequenced from one sample in a study of blood T cell repertoires in COVID-19. The data were produced by immunoSEQ multiplex PCR, yet TCRdb's version contains in-frame clones alone and is incomplete. The repertoire holds about 260,000 clones, with about 80% as singletons. The material sequenced was peripheral blood. The source is a human donor in a cohort sampled during active COVID-19.

This chain links TRBV9 with TRBJ1-6; D remains unclear. Germline CDR1 reads SGDLS; CDR2 reads YYNGEE. V was trimmed by 0 bases and J by 9 bases, leaving 7 bases between them. This CDR3 comprises 13 residues. Written as DNA, the CDR3 is TGTGCCAGCAGCGTAGGGTACTCTTCACCCCTCCACTTT. Translating it yields CASSVGYSSPLHF.

This clone showed up just a few times. A junction end diverges from the germline sequence, so it may reflect a read error. The rearrangement joins TRBV7-7 to TRBJ2-1; weak D call: TRBD2 (6 bases). The CDR3 loop spans 13 amino acids. The germline V gene has CDR1 SSHAT and CDR2 FNYEAQ (reference sequence). CDR3 protein: CASSPTVEGQQFF. The CDR3, as DNA: TGTGCTAGCAGCCCGACCGTGGAGGGTCAACAGTTCTTC.

The chain joins TRBV10-3 to TRBJ1-6, with 7 nucleotides matching TRBD1. Germline loops: CDR1 ENHRY, CDR2 SYGVKD. The CDR3 has 14 residues. Germline trimming cut 6 bases from V and 5 bases from J; bases unmatched to any gene: 4. CDR3 DNA: TGTGCCATCAGGGGTGGACAGGATAATTCACCCCTCCACTTT. Residues: CAIRGGQDNSPLHF.

This CDR3 is CASSPPRGYGEQYF. The CDR3 DNA follows: TGTGCCAGCTCACCACCACGGGGGTACGGCGAGCAGTACTTC. The chain links TRBV18 to TRBJ2-7; D possibly corresponds to TRBD2 (6 bases). V was clipped by 0 bases and J by 6 bases, with 12 bases between them. Germline V gene sequence: CDR1 KGHSH, CDR2 LQKENI. CDR3 length: 14 residues.

J is TRBJ2-7 and V is TRBV27; D possibly corresponds to TRBD1 (6 bases). Trimming stripped 5 bases from V and 6 bases from J, with 14 bases between. There are 13 residues in the CDR3. Germline CDR1 is MNHEY and CDR2 is SMNVEV (reference sequence). CDR3 sequence (DNA): TGTGCCAGCAGTGTATACAGGGAAGCCGAGCAGTACTTC. Translated, it gives CASSVYREAEQYF.

CDR3 bases: TGTGCCAGCAGGAAAGCGGGGCTGGGGAACACCGGGGAGCTGTTTTTT. Residues: CASRKAGLGNTGELFF. The V and J genes are TRBV6-4 and TRBJ2-2; 7 bases map to TRBD2. V lost 6 bases to trimming and J lost 1 base; unmatched junction nucleotides: 8. Germline CDR1 reads MRHNA; CDR2 reads SNTAGT. This CDR3 region has 16 residues.

The chain couples TRBV11-2 to TRBJ1-1; a possible D gene is TRBD1 (5 bases). Trimming cost V 5 bases and J 3 bases, with 13 bases left between them. The CDR3 loop spans 14 amino acids. Looked up from germline, CDR1 is SGHAT and CDR2 is FQNNGV. The CDR3 DNA is TGTGCCAGCAGCCCAGGGTCTCAGTACACTGAAGCTTTCTTT. Residues: CASSPGSQYTEAFF.

V and J are TRBV2 and TRBJ1-5, with D hard to call. V dropped 0 bases and J dropped 7 bases, with 16 bases sitting between them. The CDR3 has 16 residues. Germline CDR1 SNHLY, CDR2 FYNNEI. This CDR3 reads CASSEADWGLSQPQHF. In DNA, the CDR3 is TGTGCCAGCAGTGAAGCGGACTGGGGATTAAGCCAGCCCCAGCATTTT.

This rearrangement joins TRBV11-2 to TRBJ1-1, with 10 nucleotides matching TRBD1. With V trimmed by 4 bases and J by 5 bases, 10 bases remained unmatched. Germline lookup yields CDR1 SGHAT and CDR2 FQNNGV. The CDR3 runs 16 residues. The CDR3 sequence is CASSSGQGIGKTEAFF. Here the CDR3 DNA reads TGTGCCAGCAGCTCGGGACAGGGGATTGGGAAAACTGAAGCTTTCTTT.

The chain recombines TRBV11-2 with TRBJ2-7; 7 bases line up with TRBD1. Germline V lookup: CDR1 SGHAT, CDR2 FQNNGV. CDR3 size: 15 residues. The V segment lost 3 bases and the J segment 2 bases; nucleotides outside the gene matches: 7. The CDR3 region is CASSFGTAATYEQYF. CDR3 sequence (DNA): TGTGCCAGCAGCTTCGGGACAGCCGCAACCTACGAGCAGTACTTC. The whole variable domain, filled in from reference TRBV11-2 and TRBJ2-7, reads EAGVAQSPRYKIIEKRQSVAFWCNPISGHATLYWYQQILGQGPKLLIQFQNNGVVDDSQLPKDRFSAERLKGVDSTLKIQPAKLEDSAVYLCASSFGTAATYEQYFGPGTRLTVT.

The gene calls are TRBV2 and TRBJ1-2, with D tentatively TRBD1 (5 bases). This CDR3 comprises 14 residues. Germline V gives CDR1 SNHLY, CDR2 FYNNEI. V lost 6 bases to trimming and J lost 7 bases, with 18 bases between them. CDR3 sequence reads: CASSKSSGIGGYTF. DNA of the CDR3: TGTGCCAGCAGCAAGTCGTCAGGGATAGGTGGCTACACCTTC. Using reference TRBV2 and TRBJ1-2 for the parts outside the CDR3, the full variable domain is EPEVTQTPSHQVTQMGQEVILRCVPISNHLYFYWYRQILGQKVEFLVSFYNNEISEKSEIFDDQFSVERPDGSNFTLKIRSTKLEDSAMYFCASSKSSGIGGYTFGSGTRLTVV.

The chain links TRBV1 to TRBJ2-1; TRBD1 was called by the table and not checked on the DNA. TRBV1 is tagged as a pseudogene. The CDR3 has 16 amino acids. This CDR3 is CTSSLFTGEQNNEQFF. Here the CDR3 DNA reads TGCACCAGCAGCCTTTTTACAGGGGAGCAAAACAATGAGCAGTTCTTC.

The CDR3 region is CASSQDRANTGELFF. The CDR3 DNA is TGTGCCAGCTCCCAGGACAGGGCGAACACCGGGGAGCTGTTTTTT. This chain connects TRBV18 to TRBJ2-2, with 8 bases that match TRBD1. CDR1 KGHSH and CDR2 LQKENI come from the germline V gene. Trimming at V came to 6 bases and at J to 0 bases, leaving 3 bases not matched to a gene. CDR3 size: 15 residues. Based on the CDR3 plus reference TRBV18 and TRBJ2-2, the full variable domain is NAGVMQNPRHLVRRRGQEARLRCSPMKGHSHVYWYRQLPEEGLKFMVYLQKENIIDESGMPKERFSAEFPKEGPSILRIQQVVRGDSAAYFCASSQDRANTGELFFGEGSRLTVL.

CDR3 protein: CASSYVGIGGTNTEAFF. CDR3 nucleotides: TGTGCCAGCAGTTACGTAGGAATAGGGGGCACGAACACTGAAGCTTTCTTT. V gene TRBV6-2 or TRBV6-3 combines with J gene TRBJ1-1; 7 bases are a match to TRBD1. CDR1 MNHEY and CDR2 SVGEGT come from the germline V gene. The CDR3 has 17 amino acids. Trimming at V came to 2 bases and at J to 1 base, leaving 10 bases not matched to a gene.

A single count supports this clone. The V call is TRBV5-4, the J call TRBJ2-3; 8 bases agree with TRBD2. Unmatched junction bases numbered 23, after V lost 6 bases and J lost 8 bases. Germline V gene data show CDR1 as SGHNT and CDR2 as YYREEE (reference sequence). This CDR3 spans 18 amino acids. As DNA, the CDR3 is TGTGCCAGCACACTTTGGGGGGGGGCGGAGGTAGCGGGACCTACGCAGTATTTT. Its protein is CASTLWGGAEVAGPTQYF.

About this clone itself: This sample also contains other DNA sequences that code for the same CDR3. The chain has TRBV5-1 and TRBJ1-1; the D is unclear. Trimming removed 0 bases at V and 2 bases at J, with 8 bases between. CDR1 is SGHRS, CDR2 YFSETQ, per germline. The CDR3 sequence is 14 residues long. This CDR3 is CASSLGSVNTEAFF. For the CDR3, the DNA is TGCGCCAGCAGCTTGGGGTCGGTTAACACTGAAGCTTTCTTT.

The J gene is TRBJ2-1, the V gene TRBV3-1 (or the pseudogene TRBV3-2), with D possibly TRBD2 on 5 matching bases. Germline V gives CDR1 LGHDT, CDR2 YNNKEL (reference sequence). CDR3 length equals 14 residues. V lost 0 bases to trimming and J lost 10 bases, with 13 bases between them. In nucleotides, the CDR3 is TGTGCCAGCAGCCAAGACGCCGGGGATAGGGAGCAGTTCTTC. This sequence encodes CASSQDAGDREQFF.

V gene TRBV19 combines with J gene TRBJ2-3, with D unclear. The CDR3 extends over 14 amino acids. With 7 bases removed from V and 6 bases from J, the gap between germline ends came to 17 bases. CDR1 is LNHDA, CDR2 SQIVND, per germline (reference sequence). The CDR3 loop reads CASNRAGLGDTQYF. CDR3 coding DNA: TGTGCCAGTAATCGTGCTGGATTGGGCGATACGCAGTATTTT.

The V gene is TRBV7-9, the J gene TRBJ2-6; 8 bases line up with TRBD1. Losses at the gene ends were 2 bases for V and 2 bases for J; bases not matched to a gene: 5. The CDR3 spans 17 residues. Germline V gene data show CDR1 as SEHNR and CDR2 as FQNEAQ (reference sequence). The CDR3 region has the DNA TGTGCCAGCAGCTTACAGGGGGCGGGCCCTGGGGCCAACGTCCTGACTTTC. It codes for CASSLQGAGPGANVLTF.

This clone came up once. The chain recombines TRBV19 with TRBJ1-2; 7 nucleotides agree with TRBD1. CDR1 is LNHDA, CDR2 SQIVND, per germline (reference sequence). The CDR3 is 16 residues long. The trim removed 5 bases at V and 2 bases at J, leaving 11 bases unmatched. The CDR3 loop is CASSLDGDSPNYGYTF. The CDR3 bases are TGTGCCAGTAGTCTGGACGGGGACAGCCCGAACTATGGCTACACCTTC. The full variable domain, its missing parts supplied by reference TRBV19 and TRBJ1-2, is DGGITQSPKYLFRKEGQNVTLSCEQNLNHDAMYWYRQDPGQGLRLIYYSQIVNDFQKGDIAEGYSVSREKKESFPLTVTSAQKNPTAFYLCASSLDGDSPNYGYTFGSGTRLTVV.

The gene calls are TRBV5-1 and TRBJ1-4; 9 nucleotides match TRBD1. The CDR3 spans 16 residues. Trimming took 4 bases from V and 3 from J; bases not matched to a gene: 7. The V gene's germline CDR1 is SGHRS and CDR2 YFSETQ. This CDR3 is CASSVGTGTSNEKLFF. The CDR3 coding sequence is TGCGCCAGCAGCGTGGGGACAGGGACCTCTAATGAAAAACTGTTTTTT.

This chain uses TRBV19 with TRBJ2-7; weak D call: TRBD1 (6 bases). Germline V lookup: CDR1 LNHDA, CDR2 SQIVND (reference sequence). CDR3 length: 16 amino acids. Trimming pared 7 bases from V and 2 bases from J, leaving 21 bases between. CDR3 nucleotide sequence: TGTGCCAGTATTCCTTCAACAGGGCGGGCCCCCTACGAGCAGTACTTC. Its protein product is CASIPSTGRAPYEQYF.

CDR3 protein: CASARAGRNNEQFF. As DNA, the CDR3 is TGCGCCAGCGCCCGCGCAGGGAGGAACAATGAGCAGTTCTTC. This chain joins TRBV5-1 and TRBJ2-1; weak D call: TRBD2 (6 bases). The germline V gene has CDR1 SGHRS and CDR2 YFSETQ. Trimming took off 7 bases at V and 5 bases at J, with 16 bases between the two ends. This CDR3 contains 14 residues.